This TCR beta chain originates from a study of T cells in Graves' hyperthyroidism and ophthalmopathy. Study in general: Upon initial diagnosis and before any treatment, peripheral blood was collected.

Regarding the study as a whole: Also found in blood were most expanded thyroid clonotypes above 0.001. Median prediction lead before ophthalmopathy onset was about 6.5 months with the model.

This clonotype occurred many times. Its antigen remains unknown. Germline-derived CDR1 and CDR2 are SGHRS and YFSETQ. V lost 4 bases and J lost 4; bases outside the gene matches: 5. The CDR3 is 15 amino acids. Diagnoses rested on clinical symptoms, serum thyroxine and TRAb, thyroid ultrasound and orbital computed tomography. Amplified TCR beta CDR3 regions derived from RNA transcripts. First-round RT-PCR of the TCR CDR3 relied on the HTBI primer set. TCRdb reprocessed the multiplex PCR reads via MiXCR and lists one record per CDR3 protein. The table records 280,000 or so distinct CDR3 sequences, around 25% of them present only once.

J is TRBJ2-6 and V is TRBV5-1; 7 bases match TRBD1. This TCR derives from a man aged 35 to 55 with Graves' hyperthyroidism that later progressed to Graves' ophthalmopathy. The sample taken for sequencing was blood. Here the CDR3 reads CASSRTGDGANVLTF. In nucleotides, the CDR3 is TGCGCCAGCAGCAGGACAGGTGACGGGGCCAACGTCCTGACTTTC.